These 14 T cell receptor beta chains came from one sample sequenced in a study of OX40 agonist ivuxolimab in advanced cancers. Some clones are missing from TCRdb's copy, which holds only in-frame ones; the method was immunoSEQ multiplex PCR. Among about 35,000 clones listed, about 82% were seen once. The source material was CD4+ or CD8+ T cells sorted from blood, sampled in a trial of the OX40 agonist ivuxolimab. The receptors originated from an adult with an advanced solid tumor such as melanoma, head and neck, liver or kidney cancer.

The chain employs TRBV5-4 and TRBJ1-1, with TRBD1 matching 9 bases. Germline V gene lookup returns CDR1 SGHNT and CDR2 YYREEE (reference sequence). The CDR3 is 14 residues long. V lost 4 bases to trimming and J lost 2 bases; unmatched junction nucleotides: 3. CDR3 in DNA: TGTGCCAGCAGCCCGGGACAGGGAAACACTGAAGCTTTCTTT. It specifies CASSPGQGNTEAFF.

The rearrangement links TRBV19 to TRBJ2-7; possible D gene TRBD2, 6 bases. V lost 10 bases and J lost 6, with 13 bases in between. Germline V CDR1 and CDR2: LNHDA, SQIVND (reference sequence). The CDR3 is made up of 11 amino acids. The CDR3 nucleotides are TGTGCCACCAGGGTGGGGGGCGAGCAGTACTTC. This sequence encodes CATRVGGEQYF. The whole variable domain, remainder taken from reference TRBV19 and TRBJ2-7, is DGGITQSPKYLFRKEGQNVTLSCEQNLNHDAMYWYRQDPGQGLRLIYYSQIVNDFQKGDIAEGYSVSREKKESFPLTVTSAQKNPTAFYLCATRVGGEQYFGPGTRLTVT.

The rearrangement uses TRBV27 and TRBJ1-5; weak D call: TRBD1 (6 bases). The CDR3 is 15 residues long. Trimming pared 3 bases from V and 5 bases from J, leaving 14 bases between. Per germline, CDR1 MNHEY and CDR2 SMNVEV (reference sequence). CDR3 sequence (DNA): TGTGCCAGCAGTTTCTCTGGGGGCGTAGATCAGCCCCAGCATTTT. It specifies CASSFSGGVDQPQHF.

The V gene is TRBV19, the J gene TRBJ2-1; no reliable D call. Germline V gene lookup returns CDR1 LNHDA and CDR2 SQIVND (reference sequence). Trimming removed 0 bases at V and 10 bases at J, with 19 bases between. The CDR3 covers 16 residues. CDR3 in amino acids: CASSIDPGPLVGEQFF. The CDR3 DNA reads TGTGCCAGTAGTATAGACCCGGGCCCCCTGGTCGGGGAGCAGTTCTTC.

This chain connects TRBV28 to TRBJ2-1; D is perhaps TRBD1 (5 bases). The CDR3 extends over 16 amino acids. V shed 5 bases and J shed 0 bases, with 14 bases lying between them. From germline, CDR1 is MDHEN and CDR2 SYDVKM. DNA of the CDR3: TGTGCCAGCAGTGCTTCGACAGCTTTCTCCTACAATGAGCAGTTCTTC. This sequence encodes CASSASTAFSYNEQFF.

This clone was observed once. J is TRBJ2-1 and V is TRBV4-1, with 9 bases matching TRBD1. CDR3 length: 14 residues. The V gene end was trimmed by 3 bases and the J gene end by 7 bases; junction bases not matched to a gene: 4. CDR1 is MGHRA and CDR2 is YSYEKL in the germline V gene. The CDR3: CASSHSQGANEQFF. DNA of the CDR3: TGCGCCAGCAGCCATTCACAGGGGGCGAATGAGCAGTTCTTC.

The chain carries TRBV30 and TRBJ2-5; TRBD2 matches at 7 bases. Germline trimming cut 2 bases from V and 4 bases from J; bases unmatched to any gene: 4. Germline values: CDR1 GTSNPN, CDR2 SVGIG (reference sequence). The CDR3 consists of 13 residues. In DNA form, the CDR3 reads TGTGCCTGGAGTTCGTGGGAGGGAGAGACCCAGTACTTC. It translates to CAWSSWEGETQYF.

The J gene is TRBJ2-7, the V gene TRBV4-1, with 8 bases lining up with TRBD1. The V and J ends lost 4 bases and 2 bases, in that order; junction bases with no gene match: 7. The V gene's germline CDR1 is MGHRA and CDR2 YSYEKL. This CDR3 is built from 15 residues. The CDR3 loop is CASSLSTGEAYEQYF. In DNA form, the CDR3 reads TGCGCCAGCAGCCTCTCGACAGGGGAAGCCTACGAGCAGTACTTC.

V is TRBV9 and J is TRBJ1-5, with no clear D. V was clipped by 3 bases and J by 0 bases, with 7 bases between them. Germline values: CDR1 SGDLS, CDR2 YYNGEE. The CDR3 runs 14 residues. DNA for the CDR3: TGTGCCAGCAGCGCTGGGTATAGCAATCAGCCCCAGCATTTT. It is translated as CASSAGYSNQPQHF.

V and J are TRBV2 and TRBJ1-1, with D possibly being TRBD1 (5 bases). From germline, CDR1 is SNHLY and CDR2 FYNNEI. The CDR3 covers 12 residues. Trimming took off 1 base at V and 11 bases at J, with 11 bases between the two ends. The CDR3 reads CASSEGGGAAFF. The CDR3 DNA is TGTGCCAGCAGTGAAGGCGGAGGGGCGGCTTTCTTT.

The chain couples TRBV15 to TRBJ2-3, with 14 positions matching TRBD2. The CDR3 extends over 18 amino acids. Per germline, CDR1 LNHNV and CDR2 YYDKDF (reference sequence). Trimming at V came to 6 bases and at J to 2 bases, leaving 10 bases not matched to a gene. DNA of the CDR3: TGTGCCACCAGTTCGACTAGCGGGGGGGGAATACACACAGATACGCAGTATTTT. This encodes CATSSTSGGGIHTDTQYF.

The chain couples TRBV27 to TRBJ2-1; 7 nucleotides align to TRBD2. The V segment lost 5 bases and the J segment 8 bases; nucleotides outside the gene matches: 15. This CDR3 has 16 residues. Germline CDR1 is MNHEY and CDR2 is SMNVEV (reference sequence). The CDR3 DNA sequence: TGTGCCAGCAGTCCCGGGACTACCTTTCCGGTGTATGAGCAGTTCTTC. Translation: CASSPGTTFPVYEQFF.

The CDR3 reads CAIPVEPGTEAFF. In nucleotides, the CDR3 is TGTGCCATCCCTGTGGAGCCTGGCACTGAAGCTTTCTTT. The chain carries TRBV7-9 and TRBJ1-1, with D hard to call. This CDR3 is built from 13 residues. Trimming took 10 bases from V and 4 from J, leaving 16 bases between them. The V gene's germline CDR1 is SEHNR and CDR2 FQNEAQ (reference sequence).

The V and J genes are TRBV4-1 and TRBJ2-7, with TRBD2 identical over 13 bases. The germline V gene has CDR1 MGHRA and CDR2 YSYEKL. This CDR3 spans 17 amino acids. J gave up 0 bases and V 4 bases, and 6 bases lay outside the gene matches. CDR3 DNA sequence: TGCGCCAGCAGCCTCGGACTAGCGGGGGAGCTCTCCTACGAGCAGTACTTC. The encoded protein is CASSLGLAGELSYEQYF.